This T cell receptor beta chain is drawn from a study of blood T cell repertoires in COVID-19. Study-wide context: Researchers got acute and convalescent COVID-19 samples from the United States, Italy and Spain. The analysed material was cDNA or gDNA that came from T cells, B-cell-depleted T cells, or PBMCs.

Germline V gene lookup returns CDR1 SGDLS and CDR2 YYNGEE. V was cut by 5 bases and J by 9 bases, with 18 bases left in between. This CDR3 contains 15 residues. Authors' methods: Estimation of nucleated cell counts relied on the amplification of reference gene primers. Clones were sequenced by immunoSEQ multiplex PCR, and TCRdb holds only the in-frame ones, with some missing. The V and J calls and clone size come from that table; D and trimming were worked out from the DNA. The sample lists under 200,000 clones, about 86% seen once, with 8% to 10% in the top ten. The chain carries TRBV9 and TRBJ1-6; D unresolved. The TCR originated in a man aged 60-69 years with acute or convalescent COVID-19. Source material: peripheral blood. This chain's CDR3 is CASSSFGSVTSPLHF. The CDR3 nucleotides read TGTGCCAGCAGTTCTTTCGGCAGCGTCACTTCACCCCTCCACTTT.